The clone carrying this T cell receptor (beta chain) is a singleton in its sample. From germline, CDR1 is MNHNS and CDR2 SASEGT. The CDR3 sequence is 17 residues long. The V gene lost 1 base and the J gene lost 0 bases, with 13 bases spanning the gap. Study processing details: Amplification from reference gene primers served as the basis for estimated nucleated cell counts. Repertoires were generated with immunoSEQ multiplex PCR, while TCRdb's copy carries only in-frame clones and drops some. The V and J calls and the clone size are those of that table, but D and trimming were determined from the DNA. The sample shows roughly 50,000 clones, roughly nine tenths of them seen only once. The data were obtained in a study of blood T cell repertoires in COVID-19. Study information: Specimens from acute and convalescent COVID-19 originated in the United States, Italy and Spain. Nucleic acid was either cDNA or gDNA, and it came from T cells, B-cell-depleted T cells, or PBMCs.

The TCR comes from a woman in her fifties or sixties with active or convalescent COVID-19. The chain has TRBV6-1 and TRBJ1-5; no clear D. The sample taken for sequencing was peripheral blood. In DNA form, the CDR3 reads TGTGCCAGCAGTGAAGGAGGGTTACAGTATAGCAATCAGCCCCAGCATTTT. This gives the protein CASSEGGLQYSNQPQHF.